A selection of T cell receptor beta chains follows, all from one sample in a study of T cell responses to AZD1222 COVID-19 vaccine. Assay used: immunoSEQ multiplex PCR; TCRdb lists only in-frame clones, some missing. Here the sample spans some 110,000 clones, roughly 93% being singletons. This specimen consisted of peripheral blood, obtained 28 days after the second AZD1222 dose. These receptors all come from an adult who received the AZD1222 COVID-19 vaccine. The CDR3 runs from the conserved cysteine through the conserved F or W. Fields, in order: clone size, D gene, J gene, V gene, CDR3 DNA, CDR3 protein. D genes are given only for firm matches. Clone size is shown for a subset of rows, as once, few, many or a class of expanded clone.

NA	NA	TRBJ1-3	TRBV11-2	TGTGCCAGCAGCTTAGATCCAGGGAGGAGAAACACCATATATTTT	CASSLDPGRRNTIYF
NA	TRBD2	TRBJ2-1	TRBV28	TGTGCCAGCAGTTTATTTTTAACTAGCGGGATCTCGAGCTCCTACAATGAGCAGTTCTTC	CASSLFLTSGISSSYNEQFF
NA	TRBD2	TRBJ2-1	TRBV7-8	TGTGCCAGCAACCAGGAAATAGCGGGAGCGGAGCAGTTCTTC	CASNQEIAGAEQFF
NA	NA	TRBJ1-2	TRBV20-1	TGCAGTGCTACTGACAGCGGGTCGGTCGTAAGGTACACCTTC	CSATDSGSVVRYTF
NA	NA	TRBJ1-2	TRBV7-3	TGTGCCAGCAGCCCCGGTGGAGGGGTCTATGGCTACACCTTC	CASSPGGGVYGYTF
few	TRBD2	TRBJ2-2	TRBV5-1	TGCGCCAGCAGCTTGTGGGCTAGCGGGAGTAGGAACGCCGGGGAGCTGTTTTTT	CASSLWASGSRNAGELFF
NA	TRBD2	TRBJ2-1	TRBV2	TGTGCCAGCAGGCCGTTAGCGGGAGTTGCAAATGAGCAGTTCTTC	CASRPLAGVANEQFF
NA	NA	TRBJ1-2	TRBV9	TGTGCCAGCAGCGTAGCGGGCCAGGTATATGGCTACACCTTC	CASSVAGQVYGYTF
NA	NA	TRBJ1-3	TRBV7-8	TGTGCCAGCAGCTATCTGCAGGGTCACTCTGGAAACACCATATATTTT	CASSYLQGHSGNTIYF
NA	NA	TRBJ2-7	TRBV18	TGTGCCAGCTCACCGGGGAGAAAGGGCGAGCAGTACTTC	CASSPGRKGEQYF
NA	NA	TRBJ1-1	TRBV18	TGTGCCAGCTCACCCGACGGGACGCGGGGGAGCACTGAAGCTTTCTTT	CASSPDGTRGSTEAFF
NA	NA	TRBJ2-7	TRBV10-3	TGTGCCATCAGATCAGACACCTACGAGCAGTACTTC	CAIRSDTYEQYF
NA	TRBD1	TRBJ1-1	TRBV5-6	TGTGCCAGCAGCTTGGCCCCTTTCGACAGGGAGAACACTGAAGCTTTCTTT	CASSLAPFDRENTEAFF
once	TRBD1	TRBJ1-5	TRBV5-1	TGCGCCAGCAGCTTGGGACAGGGAATCGGTCAGCCCCAGCATTTT	CASSLGQGIGQPQHF
NA	TRBD2	TRBJ2-7	TRBV4-1	TGCGCCAGCAGCCAAGTAGACCTTGGGCTAGCGGGCGGCGAGCAGTACTTC	CASSQVDLGLAGGEQYF
NA	NA	TRBJ2-5	TRBV10-1	TGCGCCAGCAGTGAGTCGGCAGGGCAAGAGACCCAGTACTTC	CASSESAGQETQYF
NA	NA	TRBJ1-5	TRBV10-3	TGTGCCATCAGTGCCCAGCTCAGACCCAATCAGCCCCAGCATTTT	CAISAQLRPNQPQHF
NA	NA	TRBJ2-2	TRBV6-5	TGTGCCACCAAGCCCGGGGGAGAGACCGGGGAGCTGTTTTTT	CATKPGGETGELFF
NA	TRBD1	TRBJ1-5	TRBV28	TGTGCCAGCAGTCCACAGGGGGCTAGGCAGCCCCAGCATTTT	CASSPQGARQPQHF
NA	NA	TRBJ1-1	TRBV27	TGTGCCAGCAGTAAACAGCTTGGCGTGAACACTGAAGCTTTCTTT	CASSKQLGVNTEAFF
NA	TRBD2	TRBJ2-3	TRBV28	TGTGCCAGCACCCGATGGGGGGGCGGGAGGAGAACAGATACGCAGTATTTT	CASTRWGGGRRTDTQYF
few	TRBD1	TRBJ2-2	TRBV18	TGTGCCAGCTCGGGACGTCCGGGACAGGGGGCCGGGGAGCTGTTTTTT	CASSGRPGQGAGELFF
NA	NA	TRBJ2-1	TRBV4-2	TGTGCCAGCAGCCGTGCATCACTCCTTCTCTCCTACAATGAGCAGTTCTTC	CASSRASLLLSYNEQFF
NA	TRBD2	TRBJ2-1	TRBV5-1	TGCGCCAGCAGATGGGGGACTAGCGGGAGGGGTCACTACAATGAGCAGTTCTTC	CASRWGTSGRGHYNEQFF
NA	TRBD1	TRBJ2-1	TRBV15	TGTGCCACCAGCCCCGGACAGGTCTCTAATGAGCAGTTCTTC	CATSPGQVSNEQFF
NA	TRBD2	TRBJ2-5	TRBV10-2	TGCGCCAGCAGTGAAAGGAAAGCGGGAGTGAGAATGTACCAAGAGACCCAGTACTTC	CASSERKAGVRMYQETQYF
NA	NA	TRBJ1-1	TRBV2	TGTGCCAGCAGTGGACAAACTAACACTGAAGCTTTCTTT	CASSGQTNTEAFF
NA	NA	TRBJ1-2	TRBV5-1	TGCGCCAGCAGCTTGGCCGGGGAGTATGGCTACACCTTC	CASSLAGEYGYTF
few	NA	TRBJ2-1	TRBV6-1	TGTGCCAGCAGTGATGGCTCCTACAATGAGCAGTTCTTC	CASSDGSYNEQFF
NA	NA	TRBJ1-2	TRBV28	TGTGCCAGCAGTTTGGACATTAACTATGGCTACACCTTC	CASSLDINYGYTF
NA	TRBD2	TRBJ2-7	TRBV10-3	TGTGCCGCGACTAGCGGGGCGGGAAACTACGAGCAGTACTTC	CAATSGAGNYEQYF
NA	TRBD1	TRBJ1-3	TRBV9	TGTGCCAGCAGCGCCGATGACAGGGGCGGAAACACCATATATTTT	CASSADDRGGNTIYF
NA	NA	TRBJ2-7	TRBV27	TGTGCCAGCAGTCAGAATCCAAGATACGAGCAGTACTTC	CASSQNPRYEQYF
NA	NA	TRBJ1-4	TRBV11-3	TGTGCCAGCAGCTCTAACCCTCCGGCACTGAGTAATGAAAAACTGTTTTTT	CASSSNPPALSNEKLFF
NA	NA	TRBJ1-1	TRBV12-3/TRBV12-4	TGTGCCAGCAGTTACACAGGGCCCCCTGAAGCTTTCTTT	CASSYTGPPEAFF
once	NA	TRBJ2-7	TRBV19	TGTGCCAGTAGTACTAATGGACCTAGGCAGTACTTC	CASSTNGPRQYF
NA	NA	TRBJ1-6	TRBV21-1	TGTGCCAGCAGCCCCGGGTGGCAGGAGTTATCGGGTAATTCACCCCTCCACTTT	CASSPGWQELSGNSPLHF
NA	NA	TRBJ1-2	TRBV7-9	TGTGCCAGCACCCGGGGGGGGGACGATGGCTACACCTTC	CASTRGGDDGYTF
NA	TRBD1	TRBJ1-1	TRBV3-1/TRBV3-2	TGTGCCAGCAGCCAAGCGGGGACAGGGGACACTGAAGCTTTCTTT	CASSQAGTGDTEAFF
NA	TRBD1	TRBJ1-2	TRBV5-1	TGCGCCAGCAGCTCGAATCCGGGACAGGGGGACTATGGCTACACCTTC	CASSSNPGQGDYGYTF
NA	TRBD2	TRBJ2-4	TRBV28	TGTGCCAGCAGTCCTCCGGGACTACCCAAAAACATTCAGTACTTC	CASSPPGLPKNIQYF
NA	TRBD1	TRBJ1-5	TRBV3-1/TRBV3-2	TGTGCCAGCAGCCAAGAACAGGGGCAGAGTCAGCCCCAGCATTTT	CASSQEQGQSQPQHF
NA	TRBD1	TRBJ1-3	TRBV5-1	TGCGCCAGCAGCGTGGGACAGCGAATCCCCTCTGGAAACACCATATATTTT	CASSVGQRIPSGNTIYF
NA	NA	TRBJ2-6	TRBV19	TGTGCCAGTAGTATTGGCAACTCTGGGGCCAACGTCCTGACTTTC	CASSIGNSGANVLTF
once	TRBD1	TRBJ1-5	TRBV12-3/TRBV12-4	TGTGCCAGCAGCGACAGGGATCAGCCCCAGCATTTT	CASSDRDQPQHF
NA	NA	TRBJ2-7	TRBV3-1/TRBV3-2	TGTGCCAGCAGCCAAGATAGCAACCTCCGCTCCTACGAGCAGTACTTC	CASSQDSNLRSYEQYF
NA	NA	TRBJ2-1	TRBV6-4	TGTGCCAGCAGTGACGACGGGACCGGGGAGCAGTTCTTC	CASSDDGTGEQFF
NA	TRBD1	TRBJ2-1	TRBV18	TGTGCCAGCTCAGCGACAGGGTCCGCGTTCTTC	CASSATGSAFF
NA	NA	TRBJ1-2	TRBV6-1	TGTGCCAGCAGTGAAGTAGTAGGGGTTAGCTATGGCTACACCTTC	CASSEVVGVSYGYTF
NA	NA	TRBJ1-6	TRBV5-1	TGCGCCAGCAGCTTGGAGGGCCGGCCCCTCCACTTT	CASSLEGRPLHF
NA	TRBD2	TRBJ2-7	TRBV5-6	TGTGCCAGCAGCTCCCCGGGGGGTAGCGGGGCCGGAAGGCAGTACTTC	CASSSPGGSGAGRQYF
NA	TRBD1	TRBJ1-2	TRBV6-2/TRBV6-3	TGTGCCAGCAGTCCCGGGACAGGCAACTATGGCTACACCTTC	CASSPGTGNYGYTF